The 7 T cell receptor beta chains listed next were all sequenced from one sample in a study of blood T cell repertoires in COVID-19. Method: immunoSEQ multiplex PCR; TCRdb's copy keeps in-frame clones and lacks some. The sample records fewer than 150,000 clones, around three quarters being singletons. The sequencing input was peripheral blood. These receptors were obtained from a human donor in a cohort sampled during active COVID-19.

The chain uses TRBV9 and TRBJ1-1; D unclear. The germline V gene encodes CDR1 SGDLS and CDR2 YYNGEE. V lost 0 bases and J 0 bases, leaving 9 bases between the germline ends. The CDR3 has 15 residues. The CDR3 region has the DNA TGTGCCAGCAGCGTAGCTTCAGAAATGAACACTGAAGCTTTCTTT. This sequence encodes CASSVASEMNTEAFF. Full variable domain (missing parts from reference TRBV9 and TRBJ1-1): DSGVTQTPKHLITATGQRVTLRCSPRSGDLSVYWYQQSLDQGLQFLIQYYNGEERAKGNILERFSAQQFPDLHSELNLSSLELGDSALYFCASSVASEMNTEAFFGQGTRLTVV.

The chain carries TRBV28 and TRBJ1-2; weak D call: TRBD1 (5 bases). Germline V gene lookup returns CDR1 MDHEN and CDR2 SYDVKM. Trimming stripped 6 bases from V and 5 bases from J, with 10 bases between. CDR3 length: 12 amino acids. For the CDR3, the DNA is TGTGCCAGCAGCCTAAAGGGGTATGGCTACACCTTC. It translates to CASSLKGYGYTF.

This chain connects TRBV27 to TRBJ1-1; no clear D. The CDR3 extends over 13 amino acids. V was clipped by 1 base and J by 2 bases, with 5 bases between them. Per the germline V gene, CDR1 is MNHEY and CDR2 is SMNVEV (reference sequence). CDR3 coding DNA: TGTGCCAGCAGTTTATTTCTCAACACTGAAGCTTTCTTT. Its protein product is CASSLFLNTEAFF.

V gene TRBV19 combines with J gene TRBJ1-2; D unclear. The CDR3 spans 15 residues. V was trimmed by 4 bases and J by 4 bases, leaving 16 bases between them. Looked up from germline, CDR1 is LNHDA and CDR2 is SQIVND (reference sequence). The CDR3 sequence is CASSTGTPRLYGYTF. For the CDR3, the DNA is TGTGCCAGTAGTACCGGCACCCCAAGACTCTATGGCTACACCTTC.

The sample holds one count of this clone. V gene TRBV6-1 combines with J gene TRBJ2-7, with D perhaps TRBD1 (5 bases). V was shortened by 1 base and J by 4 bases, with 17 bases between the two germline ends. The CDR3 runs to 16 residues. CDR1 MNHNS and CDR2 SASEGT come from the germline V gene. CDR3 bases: TGTGCCAGCAGTGAAGAGTGGGGCAGGCCTGAATACGAGCAGTACTTC. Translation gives CASSEEWGRPEYEQYF.

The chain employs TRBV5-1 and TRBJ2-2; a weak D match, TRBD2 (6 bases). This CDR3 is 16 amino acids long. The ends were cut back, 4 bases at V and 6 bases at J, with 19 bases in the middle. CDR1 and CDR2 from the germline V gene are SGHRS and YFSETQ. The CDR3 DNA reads TGCGCCAGCAGCAAGACTAGTGGAGGAAAAGCCGGGGAGCTGTTTTTT. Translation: CASSKTSGGKAGELFF.

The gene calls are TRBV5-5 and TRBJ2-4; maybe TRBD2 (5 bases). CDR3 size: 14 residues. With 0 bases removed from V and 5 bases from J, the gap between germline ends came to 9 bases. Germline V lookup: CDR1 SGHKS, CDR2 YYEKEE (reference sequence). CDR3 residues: CASSLEGVENIQYF. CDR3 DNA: TGTGCCAGCAGCTTGGAGGGAGTGGAAAACATTCAGTACTTC.